The T cell receptor beta chain under discussion was sequenced for a study of T cells after posttransplantation cyclophosphamide. General study findings and limits: Blood and skin or GI T cell repertoires showed limited TRB overlap.

CDR3 length: 15 residues. Trimming stripped 2 bases from V and 2 bases from J, with 11 bases between. Germline CDR1 reads MNHNS; CDR2 reads SASEGT. The protocol was immunoSEQ multiplex PCR, while the TCRdb copy is restricted to in-frame clones and leaves out a portion. The table includes about 47,000 clones, about 90% detected once. Of note for this clone: Its target is not known.

The sequence was obtained from a woman aged 45-65 years in good health and a related stem cell transplant donor. The chain is built from TRBV6-1 and TRBJ2-3, with D perhaps matching TRBD2 (6 bases). The sequenced sample consisted of PBMCs. The CDR3 coding sequence is TGTGCCAGCAGTGAAATAGCGGAGCCCACAGATACGCAGTATTTT. It translates to CASSEIAEPTDTQYF.